In its sample, the clone carrying this T cell receptor (beta chain) was seen a few times. Sequencing was performed with immunoSEQ multiplex PCR; in TCRdb, only in-frame clones are kept and a portion is missing. The sample has 9,000 to 10,000 clones; around three quarters are singletons. Trimming removed 4 bases from V and 2 bases from J; junction bases left unmatched: 3. Germline CDR1 is SGHRS and CDR2 is YFSETQ. The CDR3 runs 14 residues. The record originates from a study of blood T cell repertoires in COVID-19. This TCR was recovered from a human donor in a cohort sampled during active COVID-19. The sequencing input was peripheral blood. The chain couples TRBV5-1 to TRBJ2-7, with 10 bases lining up with TRBD1. The CDR3 loop is CASSTTGGAYEQYF. The CDR3 nucleotides are TGCGCCAGCAGCACGACAGGGGGCGCCTACGAGCAGTACTTC. Full variable domain (rest looked up from reference TRBV5-1 and TRBJ2-7): KAGVTQTPRYLIKTRGQQVTLSCSPISGHRSVSWYQQTPGQGLQFLFEYFSETQRNKGNFPGRFSGRQFSNSRSEMNVSTLELGDSALYLCASSTTGGAYEQYFGPGTRLTVT.